The sequence of this TCR beta chain was determined in a study of blood T cell repertoires in COVID-19. Looking at the study overall: Acute and convalescent COVID-19 samples came from the United States, Italy and Spain. T cells, B-cell-depleted T cells, or PBMCs provided the cDNA or gDNA that served as material.

The repertoire was sequenced with immunoSEQ multiplex PCR; TCRdb's copy has only in-frame clones and lacks some. The data show about 170,000 clones, around four fifths seen once. The CDR3 totals 12 residues. V lost 7 bases and J lost 10; bases outside the gene matches: 8. The germline V gene encodes CDR1 SEHNR and CDR2 FQNEAQ (reference sequence). The J gene is TRBJ1-1, the V gene TRBV7-9; 8 nucleotides match TRBD1. Sequencing input: peripheral blood. This TCR was sampled from a man aged 40-49 years who had recovered from COVID-19. The CDR3, as DNA: TGTGCCAGCACCCAACCAACAGGGGGAGCTTTCTTT. Translation gives CASTQPTGGAFF.